The sequence of this T cell receptor (beta chain) was determined in a study of OX40 agonist ivuxolimab in advanced cancers. On the study more broadly: Patients with hepatocellular carcinoma, melanoma, renal cell or head and neck cancer made up the dose-escalation patients. Under the entry rules, prior anti-PD-1, anti-PD-L1 or anti-CTLA-4 therapy was allowed, and less than 50% had some. Study-level findings and limits: In general, CD8+ T cells held more expanded clones than CD4+ did, on average. Clonal expansion by week 6 occurred in CD4+ and CD8+ blood T cells (at 0.1 to 3.0 mg/kg).

The protocol was immunoSEQ multiplex PCR, while the TCRdb copy is restricted to in-frame clones and leaves out a portion. This table has nearly 110,000 clones, approximately 90% appearing once. Of note for this clone: Its antigen is not known.

The V and J ends lost 5 bases and 9 bases respectively, with 17 bases between them. CDR3 length: 15 amino acids. Looked up from germline, CDR1 is SGHTA and CDR2 is FQGNSA. The source was CD4+ or CD8+ T cells sorted from blood, collected in a trial of the OX40 agonist ivuxolimab. This TCR was sampled from an adult with an advanced solid tumor such as melanoma, head and neck, liver or kidney cancer. This chain uses TRBV7-2 with TRBJ1-6; the D gene is possibly TRBD1 (6 bases). Here the CDR3 reads CASSPLEQGVSPLHF. CDR3 nucleotides: TGTGCCAGCAGCCCACTAGAACAGGGAGTTTCACCCCTCCACTTT.